This passage covers 26 T cell receptor beta chains from one sample sequenced in a study of blood T cell repertoires in COVID-19. TCRdb's copy holds only in-frame clones and misses some; the assay was immunoSEQ multiplex PCR. The sample yields 130,000 to 150,000 clones, 70% to 90% seen once. Sequenced sample: peripheral blood. The origin of the receptors is a human donor with acute or convalescent COVID-19. The donor label of this sample is uncertain.

The V and J genes are TRBV9 and TRBJ2-2; D not resolved. The germline gives CDR1 SGDLS, CDR2 YYNGEE. V was clipped by 3 bases and J by 1 base, with 7 bases between them. The CDR3 spans 14 residues. The CDR3 coding sequence is TGTGCCAGCAGCGATCCGGGGAACACCGGGGAGCTGTTTTTT. This translates into CASSDPGNTGELFF.

CDR3 sequence: CASSPPGQGVEQYF. The CDR3 nucleotides read TGCGCCAGCAGCCCCCCCGGACAGGGGGTCGAGCAGTACTTC. The chain uses TRBV5-1 and TRBJ2-7, with 10 positions matching TRBD1. J gave up 6 bases and V 4 bases, and 7 bases lay outside the gene matches. Germline CDR1 reads SGHRS; CDR2 reads YFSETQ. The CDR3 has 14 amino acids.

CDR3 residues: CAISGQGNTIYF. CDR3 bases: TGTGCCATCAGTGGACAGGGAAACACCATATATTTT. The J gene is TRBJ1-3, the V gene TRBV10-3; the D gene is possibly TRBD1 (5 bases). Germline-derived CDR1 and CDR2 are ENHRY and SYGVKD. The CDR3 has 12 residues. The V and J ends lost 4 bases and 4 bases respectively, with 5 bases between them.

The genes are TRBV6-5 and TRBJ1-1, with no clear D. The CDR3 spans 14 residues. CDR1 is MNHEY, CDR2 SVGAGI, per germline. V gave up 6 bases and J gave up 8 bases, with 19 bases separating them. Written as DNA, the CDR3 is TGTGCCAGCAGGCCTAATGAGAGGGCGCCGGAAGCTTTCTTT. Encoded protein: CASRPNERAPEAFF.

The chain employs TRBV5-4 and TRBJ2-2; 10 positions match TRBD1. This CDR3 region has 15 residues. The V gene's germline CDR1 is SGHNT and CDR2 YYREEE (reference sequence). The trim removed 5 bases at V and 5 bases at J, leaving 6 bases unmatched. The CDR3, as DNA: TGTGCCAGCAGTCGACAGGGGGCGAGGACCGGGGAGCTGTTTTTT. Protein product: CASSRQGARTGELFF.

V gene TRBV6-2 or TRBV6-3 combines with J gene TRBJ1-6; weak D call: TRBD1 (6 bases). CDR1 and CDR2 (germline): MNHEY, SVGEGT. V dropped 0 bases and J dropped 11 bases, with 11 bases sitting between them. The CDR3 extends over 14 amino acids. CDR3 amino acids: CASSYSGHPAPLHF. The CDR3 DNA is TGTGCCAGCAGTTACTCGGGACATCCTGCACCCCTCCACTTT.

This chain uses TRBV6-2 or TRBV6-3 with TRBJ1-1; possibly TRBD1 for D (6 bases). In germline, CDR1 is MNHEY, CDR2 SVGEGT. Trimming took 5 bases from V and 11 from J, leaving 15 bases between them. The CDR3 length is 12 residues. The CDR3 nucleotides are TGTGCCAGCAGTCCGCGACAGGTTCGCGCTTTCTTT. Translating it yields CASSPRQVRAFF.

The chain couples TRBV2 to TRBJ1-5; D is ambiguous. Germline V gene lookup returns CDR1 SNHLY and CDR2 FYNNEI. The length of the CDR3 is 12 residues. Trimming pared 8 bases from V and 4 bases from J, leaving 9 bases between. Here the CDR3 DNA reads TGTGCCAGCGCGGAGGGAAATCAGCCCCAGCATTTT. Its protein product is CASAEGNQPQHF.

The chain couples TRBV3-1 (or the pseudogene TRBV3-2) to TRBJ1-1, with 8 bases fitting TRBD1. Unmatched junction bases numbered 18, after V lost 5 bases and J lost 4 bases. The CDR3 has 18 residues. In germline, CDR1 is LGHDT, CDR2 YNNKEL (reference sequence). CDR3 nucleotides: TGTGCCAGCAGCTACTTGACCCGGGACAGGAAGTCTTGCACTGAAGCTTTCTTT. Amino acids: CASSYLTRDRKSCTEAFF.

Only one count was recorded for this clone. V usage is TRBV6-2 or TRBV6-3 and J usage is TRBJ2-7, with 8 bases that match TRBD2. The CDR3 covers 13 residues. Germline V gives CDR1 MNHEY, CDR2 SVGEGT. V trimming: 6 bases; J trimming: 3 bases; junction bases outside the gene matches: 4. The DNA of the CDR3 is TGTGCCAGCAGCTGGCTAGCGGGCTACGAGCAGTACGTC. Translating gives CASSWLAGYEQYV.

This clone was picked up one time. The chain employs TRBV7-2 and TRBJ2-1; 9 bases are shared with TRBD1. CDR1 and CDR2 from the germline V gene are SGHTA and FQGNSA. This CDR3 spans 17 amino acids. The ends lost 5 bases at V and 7 bases at J; junction bases unmatched: 15. In DNA, the CDR3 is TGTGCCAGCAGCCCGATCGGGACAGGGAGGGTAAGTAATGAGCAGTTCTTC. It yields the protein CASSPIGTGRVSNEQFF.

The chain employs TRBV9 and TRBJ1-6; D is undetermined. This CDR3 is built from 16 residues. The germline V gene encodes CDR1 SGDLS and CDR2 YYNGEE. V lost 4 bases, J lost 0 bases, and 11 bases lay in between. CDR3 bases: TGTGCCAGCAGCCCTTCTGCGAGCTCCTATAATTCACCCCTCCACTTT. Translating gives CASSPSASSYNSPLHF. Looking up the rest from reference TRBV9 and TRBJ1-6 gives the full variable domain: DSGVTQTPKHLITATGQRVTLRCSPRSGDLSVYWYQQSLDQGLQFLIQYYNGEERAKGNILERFSAQQFPDLHSELNLSSLELGDSALYFCASSPSASSYNSPLHFGNGTRLTVT.

The chain carries TRBV19 and TRBJ2-7; 7 nucleotides agree with TRBD1. CDR3 length: 12 residues. CDR1 LNHDA and CDR2 SQIVND come from the germline V gene (reference sequence). Losses at the gene ends were 7 bases for V and 4 bases for J; bases not matched to a gene: 4. The CDR3: CASKARGYEQYF. The CDR3 bases are TGTGCCAGTAAGGCCAGGGGGTACGAGCAGTACTTC. The full variable domain, its missing parts supplied by reference TRBV19 and TRBJ2-7, is DGGITQSPKYLFRKEGQNVTLSCEQNLNHDAMYWYRQDPGQGLRLIYYSQIVNDFQKGDIAEGYSVSREKKESFPLTVTSAQKNPTAFYLCASKARGYEQYFGPGTRLTVT.

The V and J genes are TRBV5-6 and TRBJ1-1, with D possibly matching TRBD1 (5 bases). From germline, CDR1 is SGHDT and CDR2 YYEEEE. Trimming removed 3 bases at V and 7 bases at J, with 7 bases between. The CDR3 length is 11 residues. The CDR3 spells CASSWGLEAFF. CDR3 DNA: TGTGCCAGCAGCTGGGGACTTGAAGCTTTCTTT. Full variable domain (rest looked up from reference TRBV5-6 and TRBJ1-1): DAGVTQSPTHLIKTRGQQVTLRCSPKSGHDTVSWYQQALGQGPQFIFQYYEEEERQRGNFPDRFSGHQFPNYSSELNVNALLLGDSALYLCASSWGLEAFFGQGTRLTVV.

The genes are TRBV6-2 or TRBV6-3 and TRBJ2-2, with D maybe TRBD1 (5 bases). Germline V gene lookup returns CDR1 MNHEY and CDR2 SVGEGT. CDR3 length equals 14 residues. Trimming took off 0 bases at V and 6 bases at J, with 8 bases between the two ends. CDR3 DNA sequence: TGTGCCAGCAGTTACTCGCTGGGGCCCGGGGAGCTGTTTTTT. It yields the protein CASSYSLGPGELFF.

The chain has TRBV20-1 and TRBJ1-2; D may be TRBD1 (5 bases). Germline lookup yields CDR1 DFQATT and CDR2 SNEGSKA (reference sequence). V was clipped by 3 bases and J by 1 base, with 15 bases between them. This CDR3 spans 15 amino acids. This CDR3 reads CSASQAGNYNYGYTF. The CDR3 region has the DNA TGCAGTGCTAGTCAGGCAGGGAATTATAACTATGGCTACACCTTC.

This chain connects TRBV6-6 to TRBJ1-3; a possible D gene is TRBD1 (6 bases). Germline CDR1 and CDR2: MNHNY and SVGAGI (reference sequence). The CDR3 runs 15 residues. The germline V and J ends were trimmed by 5 bases and 3 bases, with 14 bases remaining between them. The CDR3 spells CASSATHRVGNTIYF. CDR3 nucleotides: TGTGCCAGCAGTGCGACCCACAGGGTTGGAAACACCATATATTTT.

This chain connects TRBV10-2 to TRBJ1-2, with D perhaps matching TRBD1 (6 bases). The germline gives CDR1 WSHSY, CDR2 SAAADI. The CDR3 length is 14 residues. V lost 3 bases and J 0 bases, leaving 8 bases between the germline ends. CDR3 DNA: TGCGCCAGCAGTGAAGGGGACACTAACTATGGCTACACCTTC. Its translation: CASSEGDTNYGYTF.

This chain links TRBV14 with TRBJ2-1; TRBD2 matches 9 bases. The CDR3 length is 18 residues. The germline V gene has CDR1 SGHDN and CDR2 FVKESK. Trimming removed 4 bases from V and 0 bases from J; junction bases left unmatched: 10. Here the CDR3 reads CASSLRSGGISSYNEQFF. For the CDR3, the DNA is TGTGCCAGCAGCCTGAGGAGCGGGGGGATCAGCTCCTACAATGAGCAGTTCTTC.

The gene calls are TRBV19 and TRBJ1-5, with TRBD1 as a possible D gene (6 bases). CDR1 and CDR2 from the germline V gene are LNHDA and SQIVND (reference sequence). V was pared by 8 bases and J by 5 bases, with 19 bases between. The CDR3 sequence is 15 residues long. CDR3 nucleotide sequence: TGTGCCAGTCAAACCTCAGGGGCCACTGATCAGCCCCAGCATTTT. Translation gives CASQTSGATDQPQHF.

V usage is TRBV5-1 and J usage is TRBJ2-3, with 10 bases aligning to TRBD2. The CDR3 is 18 residues long. Germline CDR1 SGHRS, CDR2 YFSETQ. The V and J ends lost 3 bases and 1 base, in that order; junction bases with no gene match: 11. The CDR3 DNA reads TGCGCCAGCAGCTCGTCTCCTACTCTAGCGGGGGGCACAGATACGCAGTATTTT. It encodes CASSSSPTLAGGTDTQYF. Full variable domain (outside the CDR3, taken from reference TRBV5-1 and TRBJ2-3): KAGVTQTPRYLIKTRGQQVTLSCSPISGHRSVSWYQQTPGQGLQFLFEYFSETQRNKGNFPGRFSGRQFSNSRSEMNVSTLELGDSALYLCASSSSPTLAGGTDTQYFGPGTRLTVL.

In its sample, this clone was seen a few times. The chain employs TRBV5-1 and TRBJ2-5, with 8 bases fitting TRBD1. CDR1 is SGHRS and CDR2 is YFSETQ in the germline V gene. The trim removed 4 bases at V and 2 bases at J, leaving 4 bases unmatched. The length of the CDR3 is 14 residues. CDR3 residues: CASSPNRGQETQYF. CDR3 bases: TGCGCCAGCAGCCCCAACAGGGGGCAAGAGACCCAGTACTTC.

V and J are TRBV11-2 and TRBJ1-4; D is undetermined. Per the germline V gene, CDR1 is SGHAT and CDR2 is FQNNGV. The CDR3 has 13 residues. V dropped 1 base and J dropped 5 bases, with 5 bases sitting between them. CDR3 protein: CASSLAGNEKLFF. The CDR3, as DNA: TGTGCCAGCAGCTTAGCCGGGAATGAAAAACTGTTTTTT.

This clone showed up just a few times. This sequence joins TRBV6-5 and TRBJ2-7; possibly TRBD1 for D (5 bases). The V gene's germline CDR1 is MNHEY and CDR2 SVGAGI. Trimming removed 8 bases from V and 0 bases from J, with 14 bases in between. The CDR3 contains 14 residues. This CDR3 is CASGARGSSYEQYF. CDR3 in DNA: TGTGCCAGCGGCGCAAGGGGCAGCTCCTACGAGCAGTACTTC.

This chain joins TRBV18 and TRBJ1-6, with 8 nucleotides matching TRBD1. The germline gives CDR1 KGHSH, CDR2 LQKENI. V was pared by 4 bases and J by 5 bases, with 4 bases of the junction left unmatched. There are 15 residues in the CDR3. The CDR3 DNA reads TGTGCCAGCTCACTGGGACAGGTGAATAATTCACCCCTCCACTTT. Protein product: CASSLGQVNNSPLHF.

The chain links TRBV30 to TRBJ2-1, with no clear D. The CDR3 length is 12 residues. V lost 3 bases and J 8 bases, leaving 11 bases between the germline ends. Germline CDR1 GTSNPN, CDR2 SVGIG (reference sequence). The CDR3, as DNA: TGTGCCTGGAGCGCTAGTGAACATGAGCAGTTCTTC. Protein: CAWSASEHEQFF.